This T cell receptor beta chain was recorded in a study of graft-versus-host responses after intestinal transplantation. V shed 4 bases and J shed 3 bases, with 15 bases lying between them. The germline CDR1 and CDR2 sequences are SGDLS and YYNGEE. This CDR3 spans 15 amino acids. Graft tissue was processed to release intraepithelial and lamina propria lymphocytes. This table comes from immunoSEQ multiplex PCR, and its TCRdb copy is limited to in-frame clones, with some not included. Among some 66,000 clones, around nine tenths were seen once, and the ten largest hold more than 1.5%. The sequence was obtained from a human patient who received an intestinal transplant, so some T cells may come from the graft donor. V usage is TRBV9 and J usage is TRBJ2-3; D is possibly TRBD1 (5 bases). The source was ileum tissue, collected 357 days after transplant. CDR3 in amino acids: CASSITSQGTDTQYF. DNA for the CDR3: TGTGCCAGCAGCATCACTTCCCAGGGAACAGATACGCAGTATTTT.